Presented here are 9 T cell receptor beta chains from one specimen sequenced in a study of monozygotic twins with inflammatory bowel disease. TCRdb re-called the 5' RACE reads; every CDR3 protein appears as one record, without DNA. This sample's table has around 150,000 distinct CDR3 sequences. The sequencing sample was made of blood. The receptors were gathered from a human donor with ulcerative colitis or Crohn's disease, or a healthy co-twin of an affected twin (not recorded which).

The genes are TRBV20-1 and TRBJ2-3; the D call from TCRdb, TRBD1, cannot be confirmed without DNA. The germline CDR1 and CDR2 sequences are DFQATT and SNEGSKA (reference sequence). The CDR3 has 13 residues. The CDR3 region is CSVVTGSTDTQYF.

The chain has TRBV4-2 and TRBJ2-1. The CDR3 runs to 15 residues. CDR1 is LGHNA, CDR2 YNFKEQ, per germline. CDR3 in amino acids: CASSGRRTVNNEQFF.

The CDR3 region is CASSLRDRVSEAFF. This chain uses TRBV3-1 with TRBJ1-1; TCRdb gives TRBD1 as the D gene, but with no DNA this cannot be confirmed. Germline values: CDR1 LGHDT, CDR2 YNNKEL (reference sequence). The CDR3 is 14 amino acids. The complete variable domain, with remaining parts taken from reference TRBV3-1 and TRBJ1-1, reads DTAVSQTPKYLVTQMGNDKSIKCEQNLGHDTMYWYKQDSKKFLKIMFSYNNKELIINETVPNRFSPKSPDKAHLNLHINSLELGDSAVYFCASSLRDRVSEAFFGQGTRLTVV.

J is TRBJ1-5 and V is TRBV20-1; TCRdb's assignment of TRBD1 cannot be checked, as there is no DNA. Germline-derived CDR1 and CDR2 are DFQATT and SNEGSKA (reference sequence). This CDR3 spans 16 amino acids. CDR3 sequence reads: CSARDTQGAENQPQHF.

This chain links TRBV29-1 with TRBJ2-1; checking the TCRdb D call of TRBD2 is not possible without DNA. CDR3 length: 13 amino acids. Germline CDR1 is SQVTM and CDR2 is ANQGSEA. The chain's CDR3 is CSALGGSRVEQFF.

The chain employs TRBV24-1 and TRBJ2-5. Germline lookup yields CDR1 KGHDR and CDR2 SFDVKD. The CDR3 length is 13 residues. Here the CDR3 reads CATSGNSQETQYF.

The chain is built from TRBV7-8 and TRBJ2-1. There are 13 residues in the CDR3. Germline assignment: CDR1 SGHVS and CDR2 FQNEAQ. CDR3 protein: CASSLGHIPEQFF.

This chain joins TRBV27 and TRBJ1-5; lacking DNA, the TRBD1 call made by TCRdb goes unchecked. The germline gives CDR1 MNHEY, CDR2 SMNVEV (reference sequence). This CDR3 is 16 amino acids long. The CDR3 loop reads CASRLGPPDTNQPQHF.

This chain joins TRBV10-3 and TRBJ2-7; absent DNA, TCRdb's TRBD1 call cannot be checked. The CDR3 runs 15 residues. CDR1 and CDR2 from the germline V gene are ENHRY and SYGVKD. CDR3 sequence reads: CAISEGQGLRYEQYF.